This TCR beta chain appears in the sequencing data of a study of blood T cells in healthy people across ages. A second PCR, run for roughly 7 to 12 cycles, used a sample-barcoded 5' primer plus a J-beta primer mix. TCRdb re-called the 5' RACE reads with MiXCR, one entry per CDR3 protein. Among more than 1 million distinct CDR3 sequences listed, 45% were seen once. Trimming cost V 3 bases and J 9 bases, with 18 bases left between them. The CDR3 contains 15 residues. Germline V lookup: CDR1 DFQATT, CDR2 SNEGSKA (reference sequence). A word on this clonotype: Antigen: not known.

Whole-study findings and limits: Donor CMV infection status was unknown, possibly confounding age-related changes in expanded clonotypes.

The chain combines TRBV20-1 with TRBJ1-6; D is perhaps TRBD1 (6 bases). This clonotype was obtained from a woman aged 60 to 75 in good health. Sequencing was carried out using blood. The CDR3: CSARGGVTGLSPLHF. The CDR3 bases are TGCAGTGCTAGGGGCGGCGTCACAGGGCTTTCACCCCTCCACTTT.